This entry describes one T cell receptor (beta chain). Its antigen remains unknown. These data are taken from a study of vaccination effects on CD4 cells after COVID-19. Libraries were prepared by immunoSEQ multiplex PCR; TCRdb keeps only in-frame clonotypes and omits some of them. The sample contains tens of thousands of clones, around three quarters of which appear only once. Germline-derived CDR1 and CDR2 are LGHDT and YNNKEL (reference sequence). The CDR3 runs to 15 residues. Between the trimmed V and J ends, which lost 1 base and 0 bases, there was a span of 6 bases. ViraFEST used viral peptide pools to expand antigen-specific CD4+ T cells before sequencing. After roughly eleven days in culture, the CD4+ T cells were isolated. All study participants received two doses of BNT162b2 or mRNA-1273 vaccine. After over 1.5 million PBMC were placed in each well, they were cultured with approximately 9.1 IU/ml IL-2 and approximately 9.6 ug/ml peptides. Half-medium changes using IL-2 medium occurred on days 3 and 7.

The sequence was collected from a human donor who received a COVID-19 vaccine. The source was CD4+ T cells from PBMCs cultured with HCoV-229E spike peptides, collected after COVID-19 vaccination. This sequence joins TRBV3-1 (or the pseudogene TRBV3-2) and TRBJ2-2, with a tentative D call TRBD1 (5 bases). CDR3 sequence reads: CASSQGTTNTGELFF. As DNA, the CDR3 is TGTGCCAGCAGCCAAGGGACAACGAACACCGGGGAGCTGTTTTTT.